Shown below are 14 T cell receptor beta chains from a single sample sequenced in a study of CD4 and CD8 cells across lung adenocarcinoma regions. Using its own MiXCR run on the PCR reads, TCRdb lists one record per CDR3 protein. The sample has 6,500 to 8,500 distinct CDR3 sequences; around 58% are singletons. Sequencing was done on a sample of CD4+ T cells from the center of a lung tumor. These receptors all stem from a female donor with lung adenocarcinoma. The CD4 and CD8 labels of this study may be unreliable.

The CDR3 nucleotides are TGTGCCAGCAGTCCCAACAGGGTGGCCTACAATGAGCAGTTCTTC. It codes for CASSPNRVAYNEQFF. V gene TRBV6-1 combines with J gene TRBJ2-5, with a possible D match to TRBD1 (6 bases). TRBJ2-1 explains the end of the DNA better; the J call may be wrong. Germline V gene data show CDR1 as MNHNS and CDR2 as SASEGT. This CDR3 is built from 15 residues.

The V call is TRBV11-2, the J call TRBJ2-5; maybe TRBD2 (5 bases). Trimming left V 5 bases short and J 11 bases short, with 21 bases between. The germline CDR1 and CDR2 sequences are SGHAT and FQNNGV. The CDR3 loop spans 14 amino acids. The CDR3 is CASSPGIGPREQYF. The DNA of the CDR3 is TGTGCCAGCAGCCCAGGAATCGGACCGAGGGAGCAGTACTTC. Full variable domain (remainder filled in from reference TRBV11-2 and TRBJ2-5): EAGVAQSPRYKIIEKRQSVAFWCNPISGHATLYWYQQILGQGPKLLIQFQNNGVVDDSQLPKDRFSAERLKGVDSTLKIQPAKLEDSAVYLCASSPGIGPREQYFGPGTRLLVL.

This clonotype ranks as medium-sized (0.01 to 0.1%). V usage is TRBV6-1 and J usage is TRBJ2-3; tentatively, D is TRBD1 (5 bases). This CDR3 has 12 residues. From germline, CDR1 is MNHNS and CDR2 SASEGT. The V end was cut by 7 bases, the J end by 5 bases, with 10 bases between. CDR3 protein: CASNQGIDTQYF. CDR3 sequence (DNA): TGTGCCAGCAACCAGGGAATAGATACGCAGTATTTT.

This clonotype was found a few times. This chain connects TRBV12-3 or TRBV12-4 to TRBJ1-2, with 8 bases lining up with TRBD1. Unmatched junction bases numbered 6, after V lost 5 bases and J lost 7 bases. CDR3 size: 13 residues. In DNA, the CDR3 is TGTGCCAGCAGTCACCCGGACAGGGCTGGCTACACCTTC. Translation gives CASSHPDRAGYTF.

This clonotype occurred a few times. The V gene is TRBV7-2, the J gene TRBJ2-3, with D perhaps TRBD1 (7 bases). CDR1 and CDR2 (germline): SGHTA, FQGNSA. V gave up 0 bases and J gave up 1 base, with 14 bases separating them. The length of the CDR3 is 17 residues. The CDR3 here is CASSLAGGGMGTDTQYF. Here the CDR3 DNA reads TGTGCCAGCAGCTTAGCAGGGGGCGGGATGGGCACAGATACGCAGTATTTT. The full variable domain, in which reference TRBV7-2 and TRBJ2-3 provide the parts outside the CDR3, is GAGVSQSPSNKVTEKGKDVELRCDPISGHTALYWYRQSLGQGLEFLIYFQGNSAPDKSGLPSDRFSAERTGGSVSTLTIQRTQQEDSAVYLCASSLAGGGMGTDTQYFGPGTRLTVL.

The genes are TRBV6-1 and TRBJ2-2, with D possibly matching TRBD1 (6 bases). CDR3 length equals 13 residues. The V and J ends lost 6 bases and 13 bases respectively, with 18 bases between them. The germline gives CDR1 MNHNS, CDR2 SASEGT. The CDR3 nucleotides are TGTGCCAGCAGCCCAAGGGGGACCGAGGCGCTGTTTTTT. Translating it yields CASSPRGTEALFF.

This clonotype was counted only a few times. This rearrangement joins TRBV4-1 to TRBJ1-5; the D gene is possibly TRBD1 (5 bases). The CDR3 has 15 residues. Germline CDR1 and CDR2: MGHRA and YSYEKL. The V end was cut by 3 bases, the J end by 4 bases, with 13 bases between. CDR3 nucleotides: TGCGCCAGCAGCCACTTAGATCAGGGAAATCAGCCCCAGCATTTT. Its protein product is CASSHLDQGNQPQHF.

This sequence joins TRBV18 and TRBJ2-1; maybe TRBD1 (6 bases). The CDR3 is made up of 14 amino acids. V shed 3 bases and J shed 9 bases, with 15 bases lying between them. Per the germline V gene, CDR1 is KGHSH and CDR2 is LQKENI. The CDR3 DNA reads as TGTGCCAGCTCACCCCTCCGACAGGACGGTGAGCAGTTCTTC. It is translated as CASSPLRQDGEQFF. Combining the CDR3 with reference TRBV18 and TRBJ2-1 gives the whole variable domain NAGVMQNPRHLVRRRGQEARLRCSPMKGHSHVYWYRQLPEEGLKFMVYLQKENIIDESGMPKERFSAEFPKEGPSILRIQQVVRGDSAAYFCASSPLRQDGEQFFGPGTRLTVL.

Comment on this clonotype: Compared with germline, one end of the junction differs, possibly owing to a read error. The chain joins TRBV25-1 to TRBJ2-2; D could derive from TRBD1 or TRBD2 (5 bases each). CDR1 MGHDK and CDR2 SYGVNS come from the germline V gene. The CDR3 spans 14 residues. CDR3 in amino acids: CASSDPGNTGELYF. The CDR3 region has the DNA TGTGCCAGCAGTGATCCGGGGAACACAGGTGAGCTGTATTTT.

This clonotype is classed as medium-sized. The genes are TRBV6-1 and TRBJ2-5, with D possibly matching TRBD1 (6 bases). Germline V gene lookup returns CDR1 MNHNS and CDR2 SASEGT. Trimming took off 6 bases at V and 9 bases at J, with 20 bases between the two ends. The CDR3 consists of 14 residues. The CDR3 loop reads CASRPTGRPGAQYF. DNA of the CDR3: TGTGCCAGCAGGCCAACGGGACGCCCAGGGGCCCAGTACTTC.

In the case of this clonotype: At one of its ends the junction is not consistent with the germline gene, which may arise from a read error. The chain links TRBV6-5 to TRBJ2-4, with a tentative D call TRBD2 (6 bases). CDR3 length: 15 residues. Germline V gene lookup returns CDR1 MNHEY and CDR2 SVGAGI. The CDR3 region has the DNA TGTGGCCGCGGTTCGGGGCCGGGAGCCAAAAATATGCAGTATTTC. It is translated as CGRGSGPGAKNMQYF.

In this sample, this clonotype turned up a few times. The CDR3 loop reads CASSRGQGMPEAFF. The CDR3 DNA reads as TGTGCCAGCAGCCGAGGACAGGGAATGCCTGAAGCTTTCTTT. V and J are TRBV6-1 and TRBJ1-1, with 8 bases matching TRBD1. The CDR3 runs 14 residues. Per germline, CDR1 MNHNS and CDR2 SASEGT. The V segment lost 6 bases and the J segment 6 bases; nucleotides outside the gene matches: 9.

For the CDR3, the DNA is TGTGCCAGCAGTCGGGCAGGGAGTGATGAGCAGTTCTTC. Its translation: CASSRAGSDEQFF. The chain is built from TRBV6-1 and TRBJ2-1, with D possibly being TRBD1 or TRBD2 (5 bases each). Germline V gene lookup returns CDR1 MNHNS and CDR2 SASEGT. There are 13 residues in the CDR3. V lost 5 bases and J lost 8, with 13 bases in between.

This clonotype was counted many times. V gene TRBV4-1 combines with J gene TRBJ1-4; the match to TRBD1 covers 9 bases. The CDR3 runs 17 residues. Per germline, CDR1 MGHRA and CDR2 YSYEKL. V was clipped by 0 bases and J by 6 bases; unmatched bases: 8. The CDR3 reads CASSQENRGQGYEKLFF. The CDR3 bases are TGCGCCAGCAGCCAAGAGAATCGGGGACAGGGATATGAAAAACTGTTTTTT.